This T cell receptor beta chain stems from a study of shared clonotypes between healthy human individuals (dated by TCRdb to 2020 to 2022). Context from the whole study: A couple of women and three men aged 18 to 49 years were included in the cohort. Per donor, leukapheresis produced somewhere between about 0.9 and 9.5 billion PBMCs. To increase sequencing depth and limit assay-specific biases, different laboratories used diverse techniques to prepare libraries and sequence TCR repertoires. The study deeply sequenced blood TCR repertoires of about five healthy adults to estimate repertoire size and the extent of clonotype sharing between individuals. For each donor, three plates each were used for CD4 naive and CD4 memory, two plates were used for CD8 naive, and one plate was used for CD8 memory.

Using the deep immunoSEQ assay, TCR CDR3 regions were amplified from genomic DNA by multiplex PCR. Extracted genomic DNA from each cell subset was distributed evenly across all wells of several immunoSEQ 96-well plates, and each plate was treated as a replicate. For sorted subsets, roughly 200 ng genomic DNA, equal to tens of thousands of T cell genomes, was loaded into each replicate PCR. The purified libraries were quantified using a Qubit 3.0 fluorometer, sized with a Bioanalyzer 2100, and then quantified again using the KAPA Library Quantification kit. Every immunoSEQ 96-well plate was sequenced on a separate single-read 150-cycle Illumina NextSeq 550 flow cell. Per the authors' processing: The immunoSEQ output contained only junctional sequences without quality scores, so filtering could not match that applied to full-length reads. To assign V/J genes and CDR3, sequences were annotated against IMGT germline references using PyIR, a Python wrapper for IgBLAST v1.9. Reads were filtered out if the reads had weak V/J assignments (E-value above 1e-6), no CDR3, stop codons, out-of-frame junctions, or ambiguous translated residues. V3J clonotypes were defined by identical inferred V gene, J gene, and CDR3 amino acid sequence. The percentage overlap between two repertoires was calculated by dividing the number of shared unique clonotypes by the size of the smaller repertoire. Repertoire richness was assessed with RTK rarefaction, the Chao1 estimator, and Recon v2.1 estimates of unobserved clonotypes. Generation probabilities were computed with OLGA for all TCRbeta clonotypes obtained by the gDNA method from a handful of donors. Drawn from immuneACCESS, this table holds only the in-frame rearrangements with V and J called that TCRdb kept. Clones are partly lost; checked studies trace under half to an unresolved V gene and leave the rest unexplained. V and J calls and clone size are given by that table; D and trimming were obtained from the DNA. The sample table lists around 1.9 million clones, more than 85% of them with a count of one. The ten largest clones add up to over 1.5% of the sample.

What the research found in general, with its limitations: Sharing across several donors was observed for around 5% of naive CD4, under 4% of naive CD8, over 2% of memory CD4, and around 0.4% of memory CD8 clonotypes. Compared with non-shared clonotypes, clonotypes shared by all four sorted-subset donors had higher generation probabilities. Based on pairwise subsampling, the degree of clonotype sharing among donors was expected to be affected by sequencing depth. Only blood was sampled, and tissue TCR repertoires likely differ from those in blood. Because the study included a small number of donors, the genetic and exposure-history diversity represented was limited. Larger estimated clonotype richness was generally found for naive subsets than for memory subsets. Even with the large sequencing depth, rarefaction of the sorted-subset datasets indicated that sequencing was incomplete.

CD8 naive samples consisted of CD45RO-negative cells that were positively selected for CCR7, yielding a CD45RA+CCR7+ population without TemRA cells. Healthy HIV-negative adults with no recently reported acute infections or vaccinations were included as donors. All donors were Caucasian adults living in Nashville, Tennessee, USA. Blood was collected by leukapheresis, and PBMCs were isolated by Ficoll-Histopaque density gradient centrifugation and then cryopreserved in liquid nitrogen vapor phase. Analytical flow cytometry was used to check the purity and quantity of each magnetically sorted T cell population. Each sorted fraction had its genomic DNA isolated and then quantified by UV absorbance on a Nanodrop 2000c. In the germline V gene, CDR1 corresponds to SGDLS and CDR2 to YYNGEE. The CDR3 spans 11 residues, from the cysteine through the phenylalanine. Just the 33-base CDR3 DNA is kept, in frame starting at base 1. The trim is 3 bases for V and 7 bases for J, with a gap of 4 bases between the germline ends.

A remark on this clone: What antigen it recognizes has not been identified. Base qualities are not at hand, and no much larger clone is one base apart. Other DNA sequences in the sample encode the same CDR3.

The material sequenced was naive CD8+ T cells from PBMCs. Per the publication, the cell subset or site label means: CD45RA+CCR7+. The sequence came from a young man in good health. Some clones in this sample may be carry-over from other donors' samples. Recombination joined TRBV9 with TRBJ2-2, with the D gene too uncertain to name. The CDR3 protein: CASSDSGELFF. The nucleotide sequence is given as TGTGCCAGCAGCGACAGCGGGGAGCTGTTTTTT.